This TCR beta chain was documented in a study of blood T cell repertoires in COVID-19. Study details: Both acute and convalescent COVID-19 samples were obtained from the United States, Italy and Spain. Sources were T cells, B-cell-depleted T cells, or PBMCs; the material itself was cDNA or gDNA.

This clone occurred a few times. The CDR3 runs 15 residues. V was trimmed by 6 bases and J by 0 bases, leaving 11 bases between them. CDR1 is SNHLY and CDR2 is FYNNEI in the germline V gene. Under the authors' procedure: Scientists estimated how many nucleated cells there were by amplifying reference gene primers. TCRdb's copy holds only in-frame clones and misses some; the assay was immunoSEQ multiplex PCR. From that table come the V and J calls and clone size; the DNA was used to work out D and trimming. The top ten clones hold approximately 9% of a sample with about 270,000 clones, approximately 86% of them seen once.

Sample: peripheral blood. This clonotype was obtained from a man aged 35 to 55 with active or convalescent COVID-19. The chain links TRBV2 to TRBJ1-4, with unresolved D. CDR3 in DNA: TGTGCCAGCAGCCCCGGGCGGGCAACTAATGAAAAACTGTTTTTT. This encodes CASSPGRATNEKLFF.